This note documents a single T cell receptor beta chain sequence. An end of the junction does not agree with germline; a read error may underlie this. Looked up from germline, CDR1 is DFQATT and CDR2 is SNEGSKA (reference sequence). The CDR3 is 16 amino acids. After extraction with the RNeasy kit, roughly 0.45 to 1 ug of the RNA was reverse transcribed using random hexamers. It was immunoSEQ multiplex PCR that amplified TCR beta CDR3 across 54 Vbeta and 13 Jbeta. In TCRdb, the immunoSEQ multiplex PCR reads were re-called with MiXCR into one record per CDR3 protein. Here the sample spans approximately 130,000 distinct CDR3 sequences, less than 95% being singletons. This sample is drawn from a study of CD8 T cells in Susac syndrome. Sequencing of TCR beta, carried out with a high-throughput approach, was applied to CD8+ and CD4+ T cells from the blood. Controls comprised healthy donors matched for age and sex. TEMRA cells were FACS-enriched and CD8+ and CD4+ T cells negatively isolated.

This clonotype was obtained from a human donor in good health. The sample was CD4+ T cells from PBMCs. This chain uses TRBV20-1 with TRBJ2-3; 13 nucleotides match TRBD2. This CDR3 is CSAKLAGGPRTDTQYF. CDR3 sequence (DNA): TGCAGTGCTAAACTAGCGGGAGGGCCTCGCACAGATACGCAATATTTT.